Below, 27 T cell receptor beta chains from the same sample are listed, as sequenced in a study of blood T cell repertoires in COVID-19. Generated by immunoSEQ multiplex PCR, the TCRdb table keeps only in-frame clones and is missing some. The table shows around 220,000 clones, with approximately 91% occurring only once. The sample was peripheral blood. The receptors come from a woman in her forties who had recovered from COVID-19.

This sequence joins TRBV7-9 and TRBJ2-3; 13 positions match TRBD2. CDR3 length: 17 residues. The V and J ends lost 2 bases and 4 bases, in that order; junction bases with no gene match: 6. The germline V gene encodes CDR1 SEHNR and CDR2 FQNEAQ (reference sequence). This chain's CDR3 is CASSLSVTSGGADTQYF. In DNA, the CDR3 is TGTGCCAGCAGCTTATCTGTCACTAGCGGGGGGGCAGATACGCAGTATTTT.

The chain links TRBV18 to TRBJ1-3; maybe TRBD1 (5 bases). The germline V gene encodes CDR1 KGHSH and CDR2 LQKENI. Trimming took 2 bases from V and 2 from J, leaving 10 bases between them. The CDR3 extends over 15 amino acids. The CDR3 DNA follows: TGTGCCAGCTCACCATTCGGGGGGGCTGGAAACACCATATATTTT. It yields the protein CASSPFGGAGNTIYF.

The V call is TRBV3-1 (or the pseudogene TRBV3-2), the J call TRBJ2-7; 7 nucleotides align to TRBD2. The CDR3 has 15 residues. The V gene's germline CDR1 is LGHDT and CDR2 YNNKEL (reference sequence). With 0 bases clipped from V and 6 bases from J, the junction kept 8 bases outside the gene matches. The CDR3 sequence: CASSQEPGRGREQYF. The CDR3 DNA reads as TGTGCCAGCAGCCAAGAGCCTGGGAGGGGCCGCGAGCAGTACTTC.

This rearrangement joins TRBV6-2 or TRBV6-3 to TRBJ2-2; D ambiguous. This CDR3 spans 15 amino acids. CDR1 MNHEY and CDR2 SVGEGT come from the germline V gene. V was clipped by 4 bases and J by 4 bases, with 13 bases between them. The CDR3 nucleotides are TGTGCCAGCAGTTCGGCGGCACCGGGCACCGGGGAGCTGTTTTTT. It encodes CASSSAAPGTGELFF.

The genes are TRBV7-6 and TRBJ2-7; the match to TRBD1 covers 9 bases. The CDR3 covers 14 residues. Per germline, CDR1 SGHVS and CDR2 FNYEAQ. J gave up 6 bases and V 1 base, and 4 bases lay outside the gene matches. In DNA, the CDR3 is TGTGCCAGCAGCTTAGATGGACAGGGGCGCGAGCAGTACTTC. Protein sequence: CASSLDGQGREQYF.

The chain uses TRBV7-3 and TRBJ2-1; 8 positions agree with TRBD1. V was pared by 5 bases and J by 8 bases, with 11 bases of the junction left unmatched. The CDR3 length is 15 residues. Germline loops: CDR1 SGHTA, CDR2 FQGTGA. In nucleotides, the CDR3 is TGTGCCAGCAGCACACAGGGACAGGCGTATGATGAGCAGTTCTTC. Translating gives CASSTQGQAYDEQFF.

The J gene is TRBJ2-3, the V gene TRBV24-1, with 8 nucleotides matching TRBD2. Germline CDR1 reads KGHDR; CDR2 reads SFDVKD. This CDR3 spans 16 amino acids. Losses at the gene ends were 9 bases for V and 5 bases for J; bases not matched to a gene: 15. The CDR3 here is CATGEAGGRQGDTQYF. CDR3 in DNA: TGTGCCACCGGAGAAGCGGGCGGGAGGCAGGGAGATACGCAGTATTTT.

This rearrangement joins TRBV19 to TRBJ2-7, with no clear D. The V gene's germline CDR1 is LNHDA and CDR2 SQIVND (reference sequence). The V end was cut by 3 bases, the J end by 4 bases, with 13 bases between. CDR3 length equals 14 residues. The CDR3 DNA sequence: TGTGCCAGTAGTATTGACATAGAGATTTACGAGCAGTACTTC. It encodes CASSIDIEIYEQYF.

The chain recombines TRBV5-1 with TRBJ1-3; D uncertain. CDR3 length: 15 residues. Germline CDR1 and CDR2: SGHRS and YFSETQ. The germline V and J ends were trimmed by 4 bases and 1 base, with 12 bases remaining between them. The CDR3 DNA is TGCGCCAGCAGCGTTTCAGGCGCGTCTGGAAACACCATATATTTT. It specifies CASSVSGASGNTIYF.

This chain links TRBV5-1 with TRBJ2-3; D unresolved. This CDR3 region has 16 residues. Germline lookup yields CDR1 SGHRS and CDR2 YFSETQ. Trimming left V 1 base short and J 2 bases short, with 14 bases between. As DNA, the CDR3 is TGCGCCAGCAGCTTGACTCCCTTGCGCCCCACAGATACGCAGTATTTT. Translated, it gives CASSLTPLRPTDTQYF. Full variable domain (missing parts from reference TRBV5-1 and TRBJ2-3): KAGVTQTPRYLIKTRGQQVTLSCSPISGHRSVSWYQQTPGQGLQFLFEYFSETQRNKGNFPGRFSGRQFSNSRSEMNVSTLELGDSALYLCASSLTPLRPTDTQYFGPGTRLTVL.

The chain is built from TRBV12-3 or TRBV12-4 and TRBJ1-2; TRBD1 aligns across 9 bases. This CDR3 has 13 amino acids. J was trimmed by 6 bases and V by 6 bases; bases with no gene match: 5. CDR3 region: CASSSWTGDGYTF. The CDR3 nucleotides are TGTGCCAGCAGCTCCTGGACAGGGGATGGCTACACCTTC.

The V and J genes are TRBV13 and TRBJ2-1, with 8 bases aligning to TRBD1. The CDR3 is 14 residues long. The ends lost 5 bases at V and 5 bases at J; junction bases unmatched: 5. CDR1 and CDR2 from the germline V gene are PRHDT and FYEKMQ (reference sequence). Here the CDR3 reads CASSPWTGHNEQFF. The CDR3 DNA is TGTGCCAGCAGCCCATGGACAGGGCACAATGAGCAGTTCTTC.

The gene calls are TRBV4-3 and TRBJ1-4, with TRBD1 as a possible D gene (5 bases). CDR1 and CDR2 (germline): LGHNA, YSLEER. V dropped 0 bases and J dropped 0 bases, with 11 bases sitting between them. The CDR3 consists of 17 residues. The CDR3 nucleotides are TGCGCCAGCAGCCAAGATCGGGGGAAGGCAACTAATGAAAAACTGTTTTTT. It encodes CASSQDRGKATNEKLFF.

The chain carries TRBV7-9 and TRBJ2-7; the match to TRBD1 covers 11 bases. The germline CDR1 and CDR2 sequences are SEHNR and FQNEAQ (reference sequence). The ends lost 4 bases at V and 4 bases at J; junction bases unmatched: 9. The CDR3 is 16 residues long. The CDR3 DNA is TGTGCCAGCAGCTCCGCCCCGGGACAGGGGGGGTACGAGCAGTACTTC. Amino acids: CASSSAPGQGGYEQYF.

The genes are TRBV7-9 and TRBJ1-2, with 7 bases fitting TRBD1. Germline trimming cut 4 bases from V and 8 bases from J; bases unmatched to any gene: 10. Looked up from germline, CDR1 is SEHNR and CDR2 is FQNEAQ (reference sequence). The CDR3 runs 14 residues. CDR3 in amino acids: CASSSDRPRGGYTF. In DNA form, the CDR3 reads TGTGCCAGCAGCTCGGACAGGCCGAGAGGGGGCTACACCTTC.

The chain couples TRBV11-2 to TRBJ2-1; 9 positions agree with TRBD2. Germline CDR1 reads SGHAT; CDR2 reads FQNNGV. CDR3 length: 14 amino acids. V lost 5 bases to trimming and J lost 9 bases; unmatched junction nucleotides: 8. CDR3 sequence: CASSGRGGSGEQFF. The CDR3 DNA is TGTGCCAGCAGCGGGCGGGGGGGCTCCGGTGAGCAGTTCTTC. Variable domain in full (rest from reference TRBV11-2 and TRBJ2-1): EAGVAQSPRYKIIEKRQSVAFWCNPISGHATLYWYQQILGQGPKLLIQFQNNGVVDDSQLPKDRFSAERLKGVDSTLKIQPAKLEDSAVYLCASSGRGGSGEQFFGPGTRLTVL.

This clone was observed a few times. This chain uses TRBV6-5 with TRBJ2-6; D ambiguous. Trimming stripped 7 bases from V and 2 bases from J, with 9 bases between. The CDR3 runs to 14 residues. Germline V gene sequence: CDR1 MNHEY, CDR2 SVGAGI. DNA of the CDR3: TGTGCCAGCACCGTAGAGCCTGGGGCCAACGTCCTGACTTTC. It translates to CASTVEPGANVLTF.

The chain uses TRBV6-6 and TRBJ2-5; 12 bases agree with TRBD2. This CDR3 comprises 15 residues. Germline V CDR1 and CDR2: MNHNY, SVGAGI (reference sequence). V shed 4 bases, J shed 5 bases, and the junction held 5 bases outside the gene matches. Here the CDR3 reads CASSSTSGRGETQYF. CDR3 bases: TGTGCCAGCAGTTCGACTAGCGGGAGAGGTGAGACCCAGTACTTC.

V and J are TRBV4-3 and TRBJ2-1, with 8 bases lining up with TRBD2. The CDR3 totals 18 residues. Germline CDR1 is LGHNA and CDR2 is YSLEER. J was trimmed by 7 bases and V by 3 bases; bases with no gene match: 17. The CDR3 sequence: CASSHSSTLAGGQNEQFF. CDR3 nucleotide sequence: TGCGCCAGCAGCCATTCATCCACACTGGCGGGGGGCCAGAATGAGCAGTTCTTC.

This clone was seen more than once but under ten times. The chain employs TRBV19 and TRBJ1-3; 10 bases fit TRBD1. J gave up 10 bases and V 5 bases, and 11 bases lay outside the gene matches. Germline V gene lookup returns CDR1 LNHDA and CDR2 SQIVND (reference sequence). This CDR3 comprises 15 residues. The chain's CDR3 is CASSPPGQGMKTIYF. The CDR3 DNA reads as TGTGCCAGTAGTCCACCGGGACAGGGGATGAAAACCATATATTTT.

The CDR3 nucleotides are TGTGCCAGCAGCAATGCGGGGGGGAGCACAGATACGCAGTATTTT. Translated: CASSNAGGSTDTQYF. The rearrangement joins TRBV7-6 to TRBJ2-3; TRBD2 matches 9 bases. The CDR3 runs 15 residues. From germline, CDR1 is SGHVS and CDR2 FNYEAQ. V trimming: 5 bases; J trimming: 0 bases; junction bases outside the gene matches: 3.

This chain connects TRBV3-1 (or the pseudogene TRBV3-2) to TRBJ2-7; 9 bases fit TRBD2. Germline trimming cut 0 bases from V and 0 bases from J; bases unmatched to any gene: 6. CDR3 length: 17 residues. Germline V gene lookup returns CDR1 LGHDT and CDR2 YNNKEL (reference sequence). CDR3 coding DNA: TGTGCCAGCAGCCAAGATGCGGGAGGGCCTCCCTCCTACGAGCAGTACTTC. As protein: CASSQDAGGPPSYEQYF.

The V and J genes are TRBV10-2 and TRBJ1-2, with D possibly being TRBD1 (6 bases). The V gene's germline CDR1 is WSHSY and CDR2 SAAADI. Trimming removed 4 bases from V and 7 bases from J, with 19 bases in between. CDR3 size: 15 residues. In DNA, the CDR3 is TGCGCCAGCAGTGTGGACAGTCGCCAACTTGGTGGCTACACCTTC. It yields the protein CASSVDSRQLGGYTF.

The V call is TRBV10-3, the J call TRBJ2-1, with 8 bases matching TRBD1. The J segment lost 15 bases and the V segment lost 6 bases, leaving 7 bases of the junction unmatched. CDR1 ENHRY and CDR2 SYGVKD come from the germline V gene. The CDR3 runs 11 residues. CDR3 bases: TGTGCCATCAGCGATCCGGGACAGGCGTTCTTC. Its translation is CAISDPGQAFF.

The chain combines TRBV28 with TRBJ1-2, with 9 bases aligning to TRBD1. The CDR3 extends over 15 amino acids. Germline CDR1 reads MDHEN; CDR2 reads SYDVKM. Unmatched junction bases numbered 9, after V lost 5 bases and J lost 5 bases. The CDR3 DNA sequence: TGTGCCAGCAGTACACAGGGGGCGGGTGGTTATGGCTACACCTTC. It specifies CASSTQGAGGYGYTF.

CDR3 DNA: TGTGCCAGCAGCCAAGATTTGAGGCTCAATGAGCAGTTCTTC. It yields the protein CASSQDLRLNEQFF. The V gene is TRBV3-1 (or the pseudogene TRBV3-2), the J gene TRBJ2-1, with no clear D. The ends were cut back, 0 bases at V and 6 bases at J, with 9 bases in the middle. The germline V gene encodes CDR1 LGHDT and CDR2 YNNKEL (reference sequence). There are 14 residues in the CDR3.

CDR3 loop: CASRPTSPYGYTF. The CDR3 nucleotides read TGTGCCAGCAGGCCCACTTCTCCTTATGGCTACACCTTC. The J gene is TRBJ1-2, the V gene TRBV6-5; D not certain. The CDR3 is 13 amino acids. Trimming left V 6 bases short and J 5 bases short, with 13 bases between. Germline CDR1 MNHEY, CDR2 SVGAGI.